This TCR beta chain was recovered during a study of blood T cell repertoires in COVID-19. Study-wide context: There were acute and convalescent COVID-19 samples, and they came from the United States, Italy and Spain. Nucleic acid was either cDNA or gDNA, and it came from T cells, B-cell-depleted T cells, or PBMCs.

Per the study methods: Amplification from reference gene primers served as the basis for estimated nucleated cell counts. The assay was immunoSEQ multiplex PCR, and TCRdb's table has in-frame clones only and misses some. V and J calls and clone size are those listed in that table; D and trimming were worked out from the DNA. The sample yields about 250,000 clones, approximately 85% seen once. J was trimmed by 6 bases and V by 6 bases; bases with no gene match: 7. The CDR3 spans 14 residues. Germline V CDR1 and CDR2: SEHNR, FQNEAQ (reference sequence). This TCR came from a middle-aged man with active or convalescent COVID-19. J is TRBJ2-2 and V is TRBV7-9; 7 bases line up with TRBD1. Specimen: peripheral blood. In nucleotides, the CDR3 is TGTGCCAGCAGGGGCCAGGGGGACGCCGGGGAGCTGTTTTTT. Translated: CASRGQGDAGELFF.